The 27 T cell receptor beta chains listed next were all sequenced from one sample in a study of blood T cell repertoires in COVID-19. Sequencing used immunoSEQ multiplex PCR; TCRdb keeps in-frame clones, though not all of them. The table has just over 350,000 clones, roughly 87% seen once; the top ten hold 2.5% to 3.5%. The sequencing input was PBMCs or T cells enriched from blood (not recorded which). These receptor sequences come from a woman aged 25 to 39 who had recovered from COVID-19.

This sequence joins TRBV7-9 and TRBJ1-1; D is unresolved. V lost 5 bases and J lost 5, with 9 bases in between. CDR1 and CDR2 from the germline V gene are SEHNR and FQNEAQ (reference sequence). This CDR3 region has 12 residues. The CDR3 protein is CASSPRGTEAFF. The CDR3, as DNA: TGTGCCAGCAGCCCCAGAGGGACTGAAGCTTTCTTT.

The chain carries TRBV5-4 and TRBJ1-2, with a tentative D call TRBD1 (6 bases). There are 14 residues in the CDR3. V was cut by 4 bases and J by 3 bases, with 13 bases left in between. Germline CDR1 reads SGHNT; CDR2 reads YYREEE (reference sequence). The CDR3 protein is CASSIDRTDYGYTF. The CDR3 DNA reads as TGTGCCAGCAGCATAGACAGGACCGACTATGGCTACACCTTC. Based on the CDR3 plus reference TRBV5-4 and TRBJ1-2, the full variable domain is ETGVTQSPTHLIKTRGQQVTLRCSSQSGHNTVSWYQQALGQGPQFIFQYYREEENGRGNFPPRFSGLQFPNYSSELNVNALELDDSALYLCASSIDRTDYGYTFGSGTRLTVV.

The chain is built from TRBV4-1 and TRBJ2-1; D is possibly TRBD2 (6 bases). Germline values: CDR1 MGHRA, CDR2 YSYEKL. V was shortened by 4 bases and J by 0 bases, with 22 bases between the two germline ends. The CDR3 spans 19 residues. The CDR3 spells CASSPLTAGGVTSYNEQFF. CDR3 sequence (DNA): TGCGCCAGCAGCCCGCTGACAGCGGGTGGGGTTACCTCCTACAATGAGCAGTTCTTC.

The V call is TRBV5-1, the J call TRBJ2-2, with 7 bases that match TRBD1. CDR1 SGHRS and CDR2 YFSETQ come from the germline V gene. This CDR3 comprises 14 residues. V shed 4 bases, J shed 1 base, and the junction held 1 base outside the gene matches. The CDR3 loop reads CASSGTVNTGELFF. CDR3 nucleotide sequence: TGCGCCAGCAGCGGGACAGTGAACACCGGGGAGCTGTTTTTT.

CDR3 residues: CAWSAIAVNNEQFF. Here the CDR3 DNA reads TGTGCCTGGAGTGCAATAGCAGTTAACAATGAGCAGTTCTTC. The V gene is TRBV30, the J gene TRBJ2-1; D gene ambiguous. V lost 1 base, J lost 5 bases, and 12 bases lay in between. The CDR3 has 14 amino acids. CDR1 is GTSNPN, CDR2 SVGIG, per germline (reference sequence).

The J gene is TRBJ2-7, the V gene TRBV3-1 (or the pseudogene TRBV3-2), with 12 bases lining up with TRBD1. The CDR3 runs to 15 residues. Germline CDR1 LGHDT, CDR2 YNNKEL (reference sequence). Trimming at V came to 3 bases and at J to 5 bases, leaving 5 bases not matched to a gene. CDR3 amino acids: CASSHAGTGGDEQYF. The CDR3 region has the DNA TGTGCCAGCAGCCACGCGGGGACAGGGGGCGACGAGCAGTACTTC.

The table lists this clone with a count of one. The gene calls are TRBV2 and TRBJ2-5; D gene uncertain. V was cut by 5 bases and J by 7 bases, with 5 bases left in between. The germline V gene has CDR1 SNHLY and CDR2 FYNNEI. There are 10 residues in the CDR3. The CDR3 loop reads CASSRGTQYF. The CDR3 DNA follows: TGTGCCAGCAGTCGAGGGACCCAGTACTTC.

Of note for this clone: A junction end diverges from the germline sequence, so it may reflect a read error. The V call is TRBV7-9, the J call TRBJ2-5; 7 bases are shared with TRBD1. Per the germline V gene, CDR1 is SEHNR and CDR2 is FQNEAQ (reference sequence). The CDR3 length is 14 residues. This chain's CDR3 is CASTLEGGIETQYF. The CDR3 DNA sequence: TGTGCCAGCACCTTAGAAGGGGGCATAGAGACCCAGTACTTC.

The V and J genes are TRBV19 and TRBJ1-1, with D possibly TRBD1 on 6 matching bases. The CDR3 length is 17 residues. From germline, CDR1 is LNHDA and CDR2 SQIVND (reference sequence). V shed 6 bases and J shed 1 base, with 21 bases lying between them. CDR3 sequence: CASSRHREGTANTEAFF. As DNA, the CDR3 is TGTGCCAGTAGCCGCCACAGGGAGGGGACGGCGAACACTGAAGCTTTCTTT.

The J gene is TRBJ2-7, the V gene TRBV7-9, with 11 bases identical to TRBD2. Per germline, CDR1 SEHNR and CDR2 FQNEAQ (reference sequence). Germline trimming cut 5 bases from V and 4 bases from J; bases unmatched to any gene: 4. The CDR3 is made up of 14 amino acids. CDR3 DNA sequence: TGTGCCAGCAGCCTGACTAGCGGGACGTACGAGCAGTACTTC. Amino acid sequence: CASSLTSGTYEQYF.

The chain is built from TRBV30 and TRBJ2-2, with 9 bases fitting TRBD2. The CDR3 contains 16 residues. CDR1 is GTSNPN, CDR2 SVGIG, per germline (reference sequence). The junction had 8 bases not matched to a gene; V was cut back by 4 bases and J by 2 bases. The CDR3 coding sequence is TGTGCCTGGAAAAGAATAGCGGGGGCCAACACCGGGGAGCTGTTTTTT. Protein product: CAWKRIAGANTGELFF.

The rearrangement uses TRBV28 and TRBJ2-7; perhaps TRBD1 as D (5 bases). Germline values: CDR1 MDHEN, CDR2 SYDVKM. This CDR3 has 16 residues. The ends were cut back, 3 bases at V and 3 bases at J, with 18 bases in the middle. CDR3 sequence reads: CASSLYQTANRYEQYF. The DNA of the CDR3 is TGTGCCAGCAGTTTGTATCAGACAGCGAACCGCTACGAGCAGTACTTC.

The chain employs TRBV3-1 (or the pseudogene TRBV3-2) and TRBJ1-2, with D unresolved. This CDR3 contains 14 residues. The germline V gene has CDR1 LGHDT and CDR2 YNNKEL (reference sequence). V was cut by 2 bases and J by 7 bases, with 14 bases left in between. The CDR3 here is CASSQKRSRSGYTF. The CDR3, as DNA: TGTGCCAGCAGCCAAAAACGGTCGAGGAGTGGCTACACCTTC.

The CDR3 reads CAKGVVTYNSPLHF. For the CDR3, the DNA is TGTGCCAAGGGGGTAGTGACCTATAATTCACCCCTCCACTTT. The V gene is TRBV7-3, the J gene TRBJ1-6; the D gene is possibly TRBD1 (6 bases). Germline CDR1 and CDR2: SGHTA and FQGTGA. V was cut by 10 bases and J by 2 bases, with 12 bases left in between. The CDR3 totals 14 residues.

The chain links TRBV19 to TRBJ1-6; D ambiguous. The CDR3 is 13 amino acids. V dropped 1 base and J dropped 8 bases, with 6 bases sitting between them. Germline V gene data show CDR1 as LNHDA and CDR2 as SQIVND (reference sequence). This CDR3 reads CASSIGADSPLHF. CDR3 bases: TGTGCCAGTAGTATAGGGGCAGATTCACCCCTCCACTTT.

The chain links TRBV2 to TRBJ1-1, with D unclear. Trimming removed 6 bases at V and 4 bases at J, with 9 bases between. There are 12 residues in the CDR3. Germline V gene data show CDR1 as SNHLY and CDR2 as FYNNEI. The CDR3 reads CASRAVGTEAFF. For the CDR3, the DNA is TGTGCCAGCAGGGCCGTTGGCACTGAAGCTTTCTTT.

The CDR3 spells CASSYSLGPGYGYTF. As DNA, the CDR3 is TGTGCCAGCAGTTACTCTTTGGGGCCTGGCTATGGCTACACCTTC. The chain is built from TRBV6-6 and TRBJ1-2; TRBD1 might be the D (5 bases). Trimming removed 0 bases from V and 4 bases from J, with 12 bases in between. The CDR3 length is 15 residues. In germline, CDR1 is MNHNY, CDR2 SVGAGI (reference sequence).

The V call is TRBV15, the J call TRBJ2-7; the match to TRBD1 covers 8 bases. The V segment lost 2 bases and the J segment 3 bases; nucleotides outside the gene matches: 6. The V gene's germline CDR1 is LNHNV and CDR2 YYDKDF (reference sequence). CDR3 length equals 15 residues. The CDR3 sequence: CATSRTGGGLYEQYF. The DNA for the CDR3 is TGTGCCACCAGCAGAACAGGGGGTGGGCTCTACGAGCAGTACTTC.

The chain recombines TRBV6-5 with TRBJ2-7; a possible D gene is TRBD1 (6 bases). V gave up 6 bases and J gave up 4 bases, with 10 bases separating them. CDR3 size: 12 residues. Germline CDR1 is MNHEY and CDR2 is SVGAGI. CDR3 sequence: CASRGQIYEQYF. CDR3 bases: TGTGCCAGCAGGGGACAAATTTACGAGCAGTACTTC.

The chain carries TRBV5-5 and TRBJ2-7, with D tentatively TRBD1 (5 bases). CDR3 length: 15 amino acids. Trimming shortened V by 4 bases and J by 0 bases, and 14 bases separated the two germline ends. Germline-derived CDR1 and CDR2 are SGHKS and YYEKEE (reference sequence). Here the CDR3 DNA reads TGTGCCAGCAGCCCAGGTTACAGGAGCTCCTACGAGCAGTACTTC. Translating gives CASSPGYRSSYEQYF.

The rearrangement uses TRBV27 and TRBJ2-7; 8 bases fit TRBD1. After removal of 4 bases from V and 5 bases from J, the junction contained 7 bases not matched to a gene. CDR1 is MNHEY, CDR2 SMNVEV, per germline (reference sequence). The CDR3 contains 14 residues. CDR3 nucleotide sequence: TGTGCCAGCAGTTCCCCGGACAGGGCCAACGAGCAGTACTTC. This translates into CASSSPDRANEQYF.

The chain joins TRBV10-2 to TRBJ1-1, with D possibly being TRBD1 (5 bases). Trimming cost V 1 base and J 5 bases, with 8 bases left between them. The CDR3 covers 13 residues. From germline, CDR1 is WSHSY and CDR2 SAAADI. The CDR3 DNA follows: TGCGCCAGCAGTGAGTTTAGGGGAACTGAAGCTTTCTTT. It codes for CASSEFRGTEAFF.

This chain links TRBV5-1 with TRBJ1-2; no firm D call. V lost 3 bases, J lost 0 bases, and 18 bases lay in between. The CDR3 extends over 17 amino acids. Germline V gene sequence: CDR1 SGHRS, CDR2 YFSETQ. The CDR3 region is CASSSRPETPANYGYTF. The CDR3 DNA reads as TGCGCCAGCAGCTCGAGGCCGGAAACTCCAGCTAACTATGGCTACACCTTC.

The chain uses TRBV18 and TRBJ1-1; D is ambiguous. CDR1 and CDR2 (germline): KGHSH, LQKENI. The CDR3 loop spans 15 amino acids. V was clipped by 3 bases and J by 6 bases, with 17 bases between them. CDR3 residues: CASSPIEAGGSEAFF. CDR3 in DNA: TGTGCCAGCTCACCGATCGAAGCGGGAGGGTCTGAAGCTTTCTTT.

This clone was counted only a few times. The V gene is TRBV5-1, the J gene TRBJ2-1; D is perhaps TRBD1 (5 bases). Trimming removed 0 bases from V and 3 bases from J, with 7 bases in between. The CDR3 is made up of 14 amino acids. Germline values: CDR1 SGHRS, CDR2 YFSETQ. CDR3 bases: TGCGCCAGCAGCTTGGGAGACAGCTACAATGAGCAGTTCTTC. This encodes CASSLGDSYNEQFF.

CDR3 bases: TGTGCCAGCAGTTTTTGGACTAGCGGGAGCGGCGAGCAGTACTTC. This sequence encodes CASSFWTSGSGEQYF. This chain uses TRBV27 with TRBJ2-7; 13 nucleotides align to TRBD2. The CDR3 is made up of 15 amino acids. V shed 3 bases and J 6 bases; nucleotides not matched to a gene: 5. Germline V gene sequence: CDR1 MNHEY, CDR2 SMNVEV (reference sequence).

This clone has more than one count but fewer than ten. CDR3 loop: CASLGLGGVNTEAFF. CDR3 DNA sequence: TGTGCCAGCCTTGGGCTTGGGGGGGTGAACACTGAAGCTTTCTTT. The V gene is TRBV6-5, the J gene TRBJ1-1; possible D gene TRBD1, 5 bases. Germline V gives CDR1 MNHEY, CDR2 SVGAGI. The CDR3 has 15 residues. Trimming left V 8 bases short and J 0 bases short, with 16 bases between.